This TCR beta chain was retrieved from a study of blood T cell repertoires in COVID-19. In the study overall: Acute and convalescent COVID-19 samples came from the United States, Italy and Spain.

For recovered donors of Cohort 3, there were two negative PCRs, clearance, or symptom resolution. The CDR3 extends over 15 amino acids. V dropped 2 bases and J dropped 6; count of bases not matched to a gene: 0. The germline V gene encodes CDR1 ENHRY and CDR2 SYGVKD. Here immunoSEQ multiplex PCR was the method, and the copy in TCRdb shows in-frame clones only, minus some. The sample has hundreds of thousands of clones; roughly 85% are singletons. The clonotype originates from a woman in her forties who had recovered from COVID-19. The chain recombines TRBV10-3 with TRBJ2-1, with 14 bases matching TRBD2. The source material was PBMCs or T cells enriched from blood (not recorded which). CDR3 coding DNA: TGTGCCATCAGTGAGGGGACTAGCGGGAGCAATGAGCAGTTCTTC. This encodes CAISEGTSGSNEQFF.